Sequencing of this T cell receptor (beta chain) was carried out in a study of T cells after yellow fever vaccination. General observations from the study: Post-booster reappearance was seen for most primary-vaccination clones (around 96% CD4, around 89% CD8). Of the clonotypes, a small share occurred in both CD4 and CD8 compartments.

This clonotype has ten or more counts. Its antigen remains unidentified. TCRdb ran MiXCR on the 5' RACE reads and lists one entry per CDR3 protein. The table includes about 240,000 distinct CDR3 sequences, about 7% detected once. This CDR3 contains 14 residues. Trimming took off 5 bases at V and 3 bases at J, with 15 bases between the two ends. Germline V lookup: CDR1 GTSNPN, CDR2 SVGIG (reference sequence). The input for sequencing was CD4+ T cells sorted from PBMCs, taken 15 days after the yellow fever booster vaccination. The gene calls are TRBV30 and TRBJ2-3, with TRBD1 as a possible D gene (5 bases). The clonotype originates from a man aged 25-40 years who received the YFV17D yellow fever vaccine. The CDR3 bases are TGTGCCTGGGCGACCCAGGGAATTACAGATACGCAGTATTTT. It yields the protein CAWATQGITDTQYF.